This is a list of T cell receptor beta chains from one sample in a study of T cell responses to AZD1222 COVID-19 vaccine. Sequencing was performed with immunoSEQ multiplex PCR; in TCRdb, only in-frame clones are kept and a portion is missing. The table has about 120,000 clones, about 90% seen once. Sequenced material: peripheral blood, taken on day 0 of AZD1222 vaccination. These receptors were collected from an adult in good health. Each CDR3 is given with its conserved first and last residue.

TRBJ1-2,TRBV5-4,CASSLVGTNYGYTF
TRBJ2-7,TRBV2,CASRLDGPYEQYF
TRBJ2-7,TRBV11-2,CASSSGGIPASYEQYF
TRBJ2-7,TRBV28,CASSLAASYEQYF
TRBJ2-7,TRBV10-1,CASKGSRGPGGWGEQYF
TRBJ1-2,TRBV28,CASSLTGNYGYTF
TRBJ1-6,TRBV5-6,CASSFQNSPLHF
TRBJ2-1,TRBV3-1/TRBV3-2,CASSQMHLTASEDEQFF
TRBJ1-3,TRBV7-8,CASSRFSGSGNTIYF
TRBJ1-2,TRBV2,CASSRDRGAGRYTF
TRBJ2-1,TRBV27,CASSPRKTSGGRNEQFF
TRBJ2-7,TRBV2,CASSEGLGYEQYF
TRBJ1-4,TRBV19,CASSARQGFGEKLFF
TRBJ1-2,TRBV7-2,CASSLNRGDGYTF
TRBJ2-7,TRBV21-1,CASSKWTSSGRAYEQYF
TRBJ2-3,TRBV24-1,CATSDLGRTGTSTDTQYF
TRBJ2-1,TRBV10-2,CASSGPPGLAGDSYNEQFF
TRBJ1-1,TRBV30,CAWSGDRVAFF
TRBJ2-1,TRBV5-4,CASSSRLAGAYNEQFF
TRBJ1-2,TRBV11-3,CASSFGDSFYGYTF
TRBJ1-3,TRBV9,CASSPGGGQIIYF
TRBJ1-5,TRBV3-1/TRBV3-2,CASSQEGGTGNQPQHF
TRBJ2-7,TRBV28,CASSAIGGGEQYF
TRBJ2-4,TRBV4-1,CASSQVFDLGTDGNIQYF
TRBJ1-2,TRBV29-1,CSVEKGVYGYTF